One and the same sample provided the 6 T cell receptor beta chains below, sequenced in a study of Ad26.COV2.S vaccination and SARS-CoV-2 variants. Treatment given: roughly 19 received Ad26.COV2.S at low or high dose, single or two shots; a few received placebo; per-sample allocation not given. Collection of samples fell on day 63 after the first vaccine or placebo injection. Some clones are missing from TCRdb's copy, which holds only in-frame ones; the method was immunoSEQ multiplex PCR. This sample has 250,000 to 300,000 clones, with 80% to 90% found just once. Sequenced here: peripheral blood, sampled in a trial of Ad26.COV2.S vaccine versus placebo. The receptors here all came from a person aged 18-65 years who received the Ad26.COV2.S COVID-19 vaccine or a placebo.

V and J are TRBV6-5 and TRBJ1-5, with no clear D. The CDR3 runs to 13 residues. Germline CDR1 MNHEY, CDR2 SVGAGI. Trimming cost V 9 bases and J 0 bases, with 9 bases left between them. The CDR3 is CASNPFSNQPQHF. The CDR3 DNA reads TGTGCCAGTAACCCTTTTAGCAATCAGCCCCAGCATTTT.

The table lists this clone with a count of one. The gene calls are TRBV7-9 and TRBJ2-3; D is undetermined. V dropped 5 bases and J dropped 2 bases, with 8 bases sitting between them. The CDR3 spans 13 residues. Per the germline V gene, CDR1 is SEHNR and CDR2 is FQNEAQ (reference sequence). The CDR3 region is CASSLVPTDTQYF. CDR3 sequence (DNA): TGTGCCAGCAGCCTAGTTCCCACAGATACGCAGTATTTT.

The rearrangement links TRBV5-4 to TRBJ1-6; the D gene is possibly TRBD1 (5 bases). Germline V gene lookup returns CDR1 SGHNT and CDR2 YYREEE (reference sequence). The CDR3 runs to 15 residues. V was cut by 4 bases and J by 10 bases, with 18 bases left in between. The CDR3 nucleotides are TGTGCCAGCAGCCAAGCGGGGGGAATGCAGTCACCCCTCCACTTT. It yields the protein CASSQAGGMQSPLHF. Full variable domain (rest looked up from reference TRBV5-4 and TRBJ1-6): ETGVTQSPTHLIKTRGQQVTLRCSSQSGHNTVSWYQQALGQGPQFIFQYYREEENGRGNFPPRFSGLQFPNYSSELNVNALELDDSALYLCASSQAGGMQSPLHFGNGTRLTVT.

This clone has only one observation. The chain has TRBV7-6 and TRBJ1-4; TRBD1 is a possible D gene (6 bases). There are 16 residues in the CDR3. Trimming stripped 1 base from V and 2 bases from J, with 11 bases between. Germline V gene sequence: CDR1 SGHVS, CDR2 FNYEAQ. For the CDR3, the DNA is TGTGCCAGCAGCTTAGGGCGGGGGGCGACTAATGAAAAACTGTTTTTT. As protein: CASSLGRGATNEKLFF.

The chain employs TRBV7-9 and TRBJ1-1; D unclear. The CDR3 has 14 amino acids. From germline, CDR1 is SEHNR and CDR2 FQNEAQ (reference sequence). With 2 bases removed from V and 1 base from J, the gap between germline ends came to 8 bases. Here the CDR3 DNA reads TGTGCCAGCAGCTTAATGTCGGCGAACACTGAAGCTTTCTTT. Its translation is CASSLMSANTEAFF.

In its sample, this clone was seen a few times. DNA for the CDR3: TGTGCCAGCAGTTACGAGGCGGGGGGGCCCTACGAGCAGTACTTC. Translated: CASSYEAGGPYEQYF. This chain uses TRBV6-5 with TRBJ2-7, with 9 bases lining up with TRBD2. J gave up 2 bases and V 2 bases, and 4 bases lay outside the gene matches. The CDR3 has 15 amino acids. Germline CDR1 MNHEY, CDR2 SVGAGI.